Listed here are 21 T cell receptor beta chains from one sample, sequenced in a study of shared clonotypes between healthy human individuals. Sequenced by immunoSEQ multiplex PCR; TCRdb stores in-frame clones only, minus some. The table has nearly 1 million clones, 70% to 85% seen once. Sequencing was done on a sample of memory CD4+ T cells sorted from blood. As for subset: CD45RA-negative fraction. These TCRs come from a man aged 18 to 30 in good health.

The chain links TRBV4-1 to TRBJ1-5; 7 nucleotides match TRBD1. Germline V gene data show CDR1 as MGHRA and CDR2 as YSYEKL. There are 17 residues in the CDR3. With 0 bases clipped from V and 2 bases from J, the junction kept 7 bases outside the gene matches. CDR3 DNA sequence: TGCGCCAGCAGCCAAGAAGGAGGGGGCGCGGGCAATCAGCCCCAGCATTTT. Protein product: CASSQEGGGAGNQPQHF.

The chain couples TRBV7-9 to TRBJ1-1, with D tentatively TRBD1 (5 bases). CDR1 SEHNR and CDR2 FQNEAQ come from the germline V gene (reference sequence). V was trimmed by 5 bases and J by 7 bases, leaving 8 bases between them. This CDR3 has 11 residues. The CDR3 DNA follows: TGTGCCAGCAGCCAACAGGTTGAAGCTTTCTTT. This sequence encodes CASSQQVEAFF.

The chain recombines TRBV6-5 with TRBJ2-7, with TRBD2 matching 10 bases. Germline assignment: CDR1 MNHEY and CDR2 SVGAGI. V lost 6 bases and J lost 2; bases outside the gene matches: 1. The CDR3 length is 13 residues. The CDR3 reads CASRLAGTYEQYF. CDR3 DNA sequence: TGTGCCAGCAGACTAGCGGGAACCTACGAGCAGTACTTC.

For this clone: Other DNA sequences in the same sample also yield this CDR3. The CDR3 DNA reads as TGTGCCAGCAGCCGGGGACAGGGAAATGAAAAACTGTTTTTT. This sequence encodes CASSRGQGNEKLFF. V gene TRBV7-9 combines with J gene TRBJ1-4, with 9 bases fitting TRBD1. The trim removed 5 bases at V and 5 bases at J, leaving 3 bases unmatched. CDR1 and CDR2 from the germline V gene are SEHNR and FQNEAQ (reference sequence). The CDR3 extends over 14 amino acids.

The chain joins TRBV5-8 to TRBJ2-3, with 7 bases that match TRBD1. V was clipped by 4 bases and J by 13 bases; unmatched bases: 18. This CDR3 is built from 15 residues. Germline values: CDR1 SGHTS, CDR2 YDEGEE. CDR3 coding DNA: TGTGCCAGCAGCCTGGGGGTAGGGGGCGCGTTACTTGAGTATTTT. Its protein is CASSLGVGGALLEYF.

In the case of this clone: Additional DNA sequences in this sample encode the identical CDR3. The rearrangement links TRBV30 to TRBJ2-3; D is unclear. V lost 2 bases, J lost 2 bases, and 5 bases lay in between. The germline gives CDR1 GTSNPN, CDR2 SVGIG (reference sequence). The CDR3 covers 12 residues. CDR3 in amino acids: CAWSPTTDTQYF. The CDR3 coding sequence is TGTGCCTGGAGTCCAACCACAGATACGCAGTATTTT.

This clone was seen only once. This rearrangement joins TRBV7-6 to TRBJ1-1; 8 bases are a match to TRBD1. With 7 bases clipped from V and 11 bases from J, the junction kept 15 bases outside the gene matches. From germline, CDR1 is SGHVS and CDR2 FNYEAQ. There are 14 residues in the CDR3. The CDR3 reads CASTKQQGGLEAFF. For the CDR3, the DNA is TGTGCCAGCACCAAACAACAGGGGGGGTTGGAGGCTTTCTTT.

This chain joins TRBV5-1 and TRBJ2-6, with D uncertain. CDR1 is SGHRS, CDR2 YFSETQ, per germline. V dropped 0 bases and J dropped 0 bases, with 7 bases sitting between them. This CDR3 has 16 residues. The chain's CDR3 is CASSLDLLSGANVLTF. In DNA, the CDR3 is TGCGCCAGCAGCTTGGATCTGCTCTCTGGGGCCAACGTCCTGACTTTC.

The rearrangement uses TRBV5-1 and TRBJ2-5; possibly TRBD1 for D (6 bases). The CDR3 runs to 13 residues. V was clipped by 7 bases and J by 5 bases, with 15 bases between them. Germline V CDR1 and CDR2: SGHRS, YFSETQ. The CDR3, as DNA: TGCGCCAGCTTTGCAGGGGTCGGCGAGACCCAGTACTTC. It encodes CASFAGVGETQYF.

A note on this clone: The sample contains more than one DNA sequence encoding this CDR3. J is TRBJ1-4 and V is TRBV7-2; D perhaps matches TRBD1 (6 bases). CDR1 and CDR2 from the germline V gene are SGHTA and FQGNSA. CDR3 size: 14 residues. V was clipped by 3 bases and J by 5 bases, with 10 bases between them. The CDR3 loop is CASSFGTRNEKLFF. In DNA, the CDR3 is TGTGCCAGCAGCTTTGGGACACGGAATGAAAAACTGTTTTTT.

This CDR3 reads CASSLETGKYGYTF. In nucleotides, the CDR3 is TGTGCCAGCAGCTTGGAGACAGGGAAATATGGCTACACCTTC. The chain joins TRBV5-4 to TRBJ1-2, with 7 bases lining up with TRBD1. The J segment lost 5 bases and the V segment lost 0 bases, leaving 4 bases of the junction unmatched. CDR3 length: 14 amino acids. Germline-derived CDR1 and CDR2 are SGHNT and YYREEE (reference sequence).

This clone showed up just once. This chain connects TRBV28 to TRBJ2-7, with TRBD2 as a possible D gene (5 bases). Germline V CDR1 and CDR2: MDHEN, SYDVKM. The CDR3 covers 13 residues. Trimming removed 7 bases at V and 5 bases at J, with 15 bases between. CDR3 nucleotides: TGTGCCAGCACCTTGGACTCGAGGGACGAGCAGTACTTC. Translating gives CASTLDSRDEQYF.

This chain joins TRBV6-1 and TRBJ1-5; D gene uncertain. Per the germline V gene, CDR1 is MNHNS and CDR2 is SASEGT. This CDR3 region has 13 residues. V was trimmed by 7 bases and J by 6 bases, leaving 13 bases between them. This CDR3 reads CASIGFVFQPQHF. The CDR3 DNA reads TGTGCCAGCATTGGGTTCGTATTTCAGCCCCAGCATTTT.

The genes are TRBV10-3 and TRBJ2-7; either TRBD1 or TRBD2 may supply D (5 bases each). V was clipped by 2 bases and J by 0 bases, with 5 bases between them. The CDR3 loop spans 13 amino acids. Germline assignment: CDR1 ENHRY and CDR2 SYGVKD. CDR3 amino acids: CAISEGGSYEQYF. In DNA, the CDR3 is TGTGCCATCAGTGAGGGGGGCTCCTACGAGCAGTACTTC.

The V and J genes are TRBV28 and TRBJ2-7; 7 nucleotides line up with TRBD1. The CDR3 spans 15 residues. V was clipped by 1 base and J by 6 bases; unmatched bases: 9. Germline CDR1 and CDR2: MDHEN and SYDVKM. The CDR3 nucleotides read TGTGCCAGCAGTTTATCTGGGACAGCCATCCCCGAGCAGTACTTC. Translation gives CASSLSGTAIPEQYF.

This chain's CDR3 is CAISLDRVHEQYF. The CDR3 nucleotides are TGTGCCATCAGCTTGGACAGGGTGCACGAGCAGTACTTC. V and J are TRBV10-3 and TRBJ2-7; 8 nucleotides agree with TRBD1. Trimming cost V 6 bases and J 5 bases; bases outside gene matches: 6. Looked up from germline, CDR1 is ENHRY and CDR2 is SYGVKD. This CDR3 has 13 amino acids.

In its sample, this clone was seen once. This chain uses TRBV19 with TRBJ2-3, with a weak D call TRBD2 (5 bases). Per germline, CDR1 LNHDA and CDR2 SQIVND (reference sequence). CDR3 length: 13 amino acids. Trimming removed 7 bases from V and 3 bases from J, with 11 bases in between. DNA of the CDR3: TGTGCCAGTACCGCCGGGGTAACAGATACGCAGTATTTT. Translation gives CASTAGVTDTQYF.

The chain joins TRBV28 to TRBJ2-7; D ambiguous. Trimming shortened V by 8 bases and J by 6 bases, and 14 bases separated the two germline ends. The CDR3 runs to 12 residues. Germline values: CDR1 MDHEN, CDR2 SYDVKM. The CDR3 sequence is CASQSGMREQYF. CDR3 nucleotide sequence: TGTGCCAGCCAAAGTGGAATGCGCGAGCAGTACTTC.

This clone was recorded only once. This chain links TRBV7-2 with TRBJ2-1; 9 positions agree with TRBD2. Germline CDR1 reads SGHTA; CDR2 reads FQGNSA. After removal of 5 bases from V and 8 bases from J, the junction contained 10 bases not matched to a gene. This CDR3 contains 15 residues. The DNA of the CDR3 is TGTGCCAGCAGCCCCCGCGGGAGGGCCATCGATGAGCAGTTCTTC. This translates into CASSPRGRAIDEQFF.

Comments on this clone: Within the sample, other DNA sequences also encode this same CDR3. The CDR3 sequence is CASSPGANQPQHF. The CDR3 coding sequence is TGTGCCAGCTCACCAGGGGCAAATCAGCCCCAGCATTTT. The chain is built from TRBV18 and TRBJ1-5; the D gene is possibly TRBD1 (5 bases). Germline CDR1 reads KGHSH; CDR2 reads LQKENI. The CDR3 totals 13 residues. The V end lost 2 bases, the J end lost 4 bases, and 6 bases lay between the germline ends.

Ten or more counts support this clone. The genes are TRBV28 and TRBJ2-3, with D possibly TRBD2 on 6 matching bases. Germline V CDR1 and CDR2: MDHEN, SYDVKM. CDR3 length equals 16 residues. Trimming removed 7 bases at V and 4 bases at J, with 21 bases between. The CDR3 protein is CASTVADAAGADTQYF. CDR3 bases: TGTGCCAGCACCGTAGCGGATGCGGCGGGCGCAGATACGCAGTATTTT.